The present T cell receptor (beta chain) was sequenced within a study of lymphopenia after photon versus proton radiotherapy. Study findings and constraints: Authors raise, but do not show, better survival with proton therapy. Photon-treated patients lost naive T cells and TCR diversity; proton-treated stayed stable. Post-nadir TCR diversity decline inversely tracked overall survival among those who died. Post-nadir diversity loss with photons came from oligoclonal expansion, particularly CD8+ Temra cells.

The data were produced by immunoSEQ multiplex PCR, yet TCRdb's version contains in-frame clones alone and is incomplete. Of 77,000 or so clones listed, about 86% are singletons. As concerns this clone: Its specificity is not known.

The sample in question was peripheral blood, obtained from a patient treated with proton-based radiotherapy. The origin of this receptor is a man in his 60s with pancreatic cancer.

The CDR3, as DNA: TGTGCCAGCAGCTTACGCCAATCCGGTGCCGGGGAGCTGTTTTTT. This translates into CASSLRQSGAGELFF. The V call is TRBV7-3, the J call TRBJ2-2; D is unclear. In germline, CDR1 is SGHTA, CDR2 FQGTGA. V shed 2 bases and J shed 6 bases, with 13 bases lying between them. CDR3 length equals 15 residues.